Listed here are 5 T cell receptor beta chains from one sample, sequenced in a study of blood T cells in healthy people across ages. The authors ran a second PCR of about 7 to 11 cycles using a sample-barcoded 5' primer and a J-beta primer mix. TCRdb re-derived calls from the 5' RACE reads in MiXCR, one entry per CDR3 protein. The data show approximately 800,000 distinct CDR3 sequences, with 35% to 60% seen just once and around 18% held by the top ten. Sequences were obtained from blood. The receptors were sampled from a man at least 80 years old in good health.

This clonotype has just a few counts. This chain links TRBV5-1 with TRBJ2-1, with TRBD1 matching over 11 bases. With V trimmed by 2 bases and J by 9 bases, 7 bases remained unmatched. This CDR3 contains 15 residues. The germline V gene has CDR1 SGHRS and CDR2 YFSETQ. The CDR3 reads CASSLGQGAGGEQFF. CDR3 in DNA: TGCGCCAGCAGCTTAGGACAGGGGGCAGGAGGTGAGCAGTTCTTC.

This clonotype was seen more than once but under ten times. This chain connects TRBV5-6 to TRBJ2-3; D not certain. Germline assignment: CDR1 SGHDT and CDR2 YYEEEE. The CDR3 has 15 amino acids. Trimming cost V 4 bases and J 0 bases, with 12 bases left between them. In nucleotides, the CDR3 is TGTGCCAGCAGCCCGTGGGGTACTAGCACAGATACGCAGTATTTT. As protein: CASSPWGTSTDTQYF. The variable domain in full, with the rest retrieved from reference TRBV5-6 and TRBJ2-3, is DAGVTQSPTHLIKTRGQQVTLRCSPKSGHDTVSWYQQALGQGPQFIFQYYEEEERQRGNFPDRFSGHQFPNYSSELNVNALLLGDSALYLCASSPWGTSTDTQYFGPGTRLTVL.

The table lists this clonotype with a few counts. For the CDR3, the DNA is TGCGCCAGCAGCTCCAGACAGGGGGCGGAGAACACTGAAGCTTTCTTT. Protein product: CASSSRQGAENTEAFF. The chain has TRBV5-1 and TRBJ1-1; 10 bases match TRBD1. V lost 3 bases and J lost 1; bases outside the gene matches: 6. The germline CDR1 and CDR2 sequences are SGHRS and YFSETQ. CDR3 length: 16 amino acids. Full variable domain (missing parts from reference TRBV5-1 and TRBJ1-1): KAGVTQTPRYLIKTRGQQVTLSCSPISGHRSVSWYQQTPGQGLQFLFEYFSETQRNKGNFPGRFSGRQFSNSRSEMNVSTLELGDSALYLCASSSRQGAENTEAFFGQGTRLTVV.

On this clonotype itself: A junction boundary mismatches the germline segment, possibly from a read error. This chain links TRBV6-2 or TRBV6-3 with TRBJ2-1; 9 positions agree with TRBD1. CDR1 and CDR2 (germline): MNHEY, SVGEGT. The CDR3 totals 15 residues. The CDR3 sequence is CASKLDRGSYNERFF. The CDR3 DNA reads as TGTGCCAGCAAATTGGACAGGGGTTCCTACAATGAGCGGTTCTTC.

The CDR3: CASSSSGSAYNEQYF. For the CDR3, the DNA is TGTGCCAGCAGTAGTAGCGGGAGTGCCTACAATGAGCAGTACTTC. The chain links TRBV7-2 to TRBJ2-1; 9 bases agree with TRBD2. The end of the DNA is better explained by TRBJ2-7, so the J call may be wrong. CDR1 is SGHTA and CDR2 is FQGNSA in the germline V gene. This CDR3 region has 15 residues.